What follows are 14 T cell receptor beta chains derived from one specimen sequenced in a study of blood T cell repertoires in COVID-19. Measured with immunoSEQ multiplex PCR; TCRdb has only the in-frame clones, and not every one. The sample comprises around 250,000 clones, approximately 78% of which are singletons, and roughly 4.7% rests with the top ten. The sequenced material came from PBMCs or T cells enriched from blood (not recorded which). The receptors derive from a man in his forties who had been exposed to COVID-19.

The chain employs TRBV15 and TRBJ2-1; 12 positions agree with TRBD2. Germline lookup yields CDR1 LNHNV and CDR2 YYDKDF (reference sequence). This CDR3 comprises 16 residues. After removal of 0 bases from V and 9 bases from J, the junction contained 6 bases not matched to a gene. The CDR3, as DNA: TGTGCCACCAGCAGAGATCTGACTAGCGGGAGTGGTGAGCAGTTCTTC. Its translation is CATSRDLTSGSGEQFF.

The chain is built from TRBV19 and TRBJ1-1; TRBD1 is a possible D gene (5 bases). Trimming stripped 5 bases from V and 8 bases from J, with 21 bases between. CDR1 is LNHDA, CDR2 SQIVND, per germline (reference sequence). This CDR3 is built from 15 residues. This CDR3 is CASSGPGRPNNEAFF. CDR3 nucleotide sequence: TGTGCCAGTAGTGGGCCAGGGCGACCGAATAACGAAGCTTTCTTT.

V gene TRBV30 combines with J gene TRBJ1-5, with D perhaps TRBD1 (5 bases). V gave up 2 bases and J gave up 5 bases, with 16 bases separating them. The CDR3 loop spans 15 amino acids. Germline CDR1 is GTSNPN and CDR2 is SVGIG (reference sequence). The CDR3 coding sequence is TGTGCCTGGAGTCAGGTTCGACAGAGCGATCAGCCCCAGCATTTT. The encoded protein is CAWSQVRQSDQPQHF.

This chain links TRBV2 with TRBJ2-2, with 9 bases lining up with TRBD2. Germline V gene sequence: CDR1 SNHLY, CDR2 FYNNEI. J was trimmed by 6 bases and V by 8 bases; bases with no gene match: 13. The CDR3 is 16 amino acids. CDR3 protein: CASLLLAGDMSGELFF. The CDR3 DNA sequence: TGTGCCAGCCTCCTTTTAGCGGGAGATATGTCCGGGGAGCTGTTTTTT. The whole variable domain, remainder taken from reference TRBV2 and TRBJ2-2, is EPEVTQTPSHQVTQMGQEVILRCVPISNHLYFYWYRQILGQKVEFLVSFYNNEISEKSEIFDDQFSVERPDGSNFTLKIRSTKLEDSAMYFCASLLLAGDMSGELFFGEGSRLTVL.

The chain couples TRBV11-3 to TRBJ2-3, with a weak D call TRBD2 (7 bases). Trimming cost V 1 base and J 6 bases, with 11 bases left between them. Per germline, CDR1 SGHNT and CDR2 YENEEA. CDR3 length: 14 amino acids. CDR3 amino acids: CASSLVRGGDTQYF. In nucleotides, the CDR3 is TGTGCCAGCAGCTTAGTCAGGGGAGGGGATACGCAGTATTTT.

J is TRBJ1-2 and V is TRBV14; perhaps TRBD1 as D (6 bases). This CDR3 spans 14 amino acids. V lost 6 bases to trimming and J lost 2 bases, with 13 bases between them. Germline V CDR1 and CDR2: SGHDN, FVKESK. CDR3 sequence (DNA): TGTGCCAGCAGACAAACAGGGATCAACTATGGCTACACCTTC. Encoded protein: CASRQTGINYGYTF.

The chain has TRBV5-6 and TRBJ1-4, with 8 bases that match TRBD1. V lost 5 bases, J lost 8 bases, and 8 bases stayed unmatched. CDR3 size: 14 residues. Germline values: CDR1 SGHDT, CDR2 YYEEEE. The CDR3 nucleotides read TGTGCCAGCAGAGAGGCAGGGGGCGGAGAAAAACTGTTTTTT. Protein: CASREAGGGEKLFF. Filled out from reference TRBV5-6 and TRBJ1-4, the complete variable domain reads DAGVTQSPTHLIKTRGQQVTLRCSPKSGHDTVSWYQQALGQGPQFIFQYYEEEERQRGNFPDRFSGHQFPNYSSELNVNALLLGDSALYLCASREAGGGEKLFFGSGTQLSVL.

V and J are TRBV5-1 and TRBJ2-7; TRBD2 matches at 13 bases. V was pared by 2 bases and J by 5 bases, with 4 bases of the junction left unmatched. CDR3 size: 15 residues. CDR1 is SGHRS, CDR2 YFSETQ, per germline. CDR3 nucleotides: TGCGCCAGCAGCTTTCCCACTAGCGGGAGGGACGAGCAGTACTTC. This encodes CASSFPTSGRDEQYF.

The chain employs TRBV5-4 and TRBJ2-3; tentative D call: TRBD1 (5 bases). There are 17 residues in the CDR3. V was shortened by 7 bases and J by 4 bases, with 25 bases between the two germline ends. Germline CDR1 is SGHNT and CDR2 is YYREEE (reference sequence). The CDR3 loop is CASGQENDRSRADTQYF. CDR3 DNA sequence: TGTGCCAGCGGACAAGAGAACGACCGGTCTCGGGCAGATACGCAGTATTTT.

The rearrangement uses TRBV4-2 and TRBJ2-7, with 15 bases fitting TRBD2. The CDR3 length is 17 residues. Germline CDR1 reads LGHNA; CDR2 reads YNFKEQ. V shed 3 bases, J shed 2 bases, and the junction held 5 bases outside the gene matches. The CDR3, as DNA: TGTGCCAGCAGCCAGGGACTAGCGGGAGGCCTGGCCTACGAGCAGTACTTC. This gives the protein CASSQGLAGGLAYEQYF.

The chain joins TRBV3-1 (or the pseudogene TRBV3-2) to TRBJ2-1; 11 bases align to TRBD2. This CDR3 comprises 16 residues. The germline V gene encodes CDR1 LGHDT and CDR2 YNNKEL (reference sequence). V dropped 4 bases and J dropped 15; count of bases not matched to a gene: 17. In DNA form, the CDR3 reads TGTGCCAGCAGCCGACGATCCACTAGCGGGAGCCTAGCTTCGTTCTTC. Its protein is CASSRRSTSGSLASFF.

The chain joins TRBV27 to TRBJ1-1; D gene ambiguous. V lost 4 bases to trimming and J lost 8 bases, with 11 bases between them. The CDR3 totals 12 residues. CDR1 and CDR2 from the germline V gene are MNHEY and SMNVEV (reference sequence). In DNA, the CDR3 is TGTGCCAGCAGTTCCCGGGGTCCCGAAGCTTTCTTT. Its protein product is CASSSRGPEAFF.

The chain employs TRBV11-2 and TRBJ2-1; D might be TRBD1 (6 bases). Looked up from germline, CDR1 is SGHAT and CDR2 is FQNNGV. There are 16 residues in the CDR3. V was trimmed by 1 base and J by 3 bases, leaving 13 bases between them. CDR3 loop: CASSLATGFGYNEQFF. Written as DNA, the CDR3 is TGTGCCAGCAGCTTAGCCACAGGGTTTGGCTACAATGAGCAGTTCTTC.

V is TRBV5-1 and J is TRBJ1-1; no clear D. Trimming stripped 7 bases from V and 1 base from J, with 11 bases between. This CDR3 has 13 amino acids. Per the germline V gene, CDR1 is SGHRS and CDR2 is YFSETQ. CDR3 protein: CASYSTQNTEAFF. The CDR3 DNA is TGCGCCAGCTATAGCACCCAGAACACTGAAGCTTTCTTT.